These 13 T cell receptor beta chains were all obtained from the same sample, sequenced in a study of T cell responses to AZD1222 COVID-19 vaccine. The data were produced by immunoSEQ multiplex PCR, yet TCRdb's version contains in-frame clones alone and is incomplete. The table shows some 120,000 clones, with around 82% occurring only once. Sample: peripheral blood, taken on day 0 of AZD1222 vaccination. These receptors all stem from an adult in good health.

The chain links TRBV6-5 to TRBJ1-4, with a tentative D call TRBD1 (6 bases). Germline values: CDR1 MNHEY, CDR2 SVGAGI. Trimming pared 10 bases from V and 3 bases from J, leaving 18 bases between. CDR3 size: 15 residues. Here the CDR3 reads CATGGHGESNEKLFF. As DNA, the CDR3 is TGTGCCACCGGGGGCCACGGGGAGTCTAATGAAAAACTGTTTTTT.

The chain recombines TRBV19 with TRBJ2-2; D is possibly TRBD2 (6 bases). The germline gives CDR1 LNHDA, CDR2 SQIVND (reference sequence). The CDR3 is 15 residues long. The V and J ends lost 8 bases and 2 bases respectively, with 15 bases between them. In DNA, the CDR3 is TGTGCCAGTGCGACCGGGACTTATAACACCGGGGAGCTGTTTTTT. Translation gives CASATGTYNTGELFF. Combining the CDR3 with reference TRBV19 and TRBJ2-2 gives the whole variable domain DGGITQSPKYLFRKEGQNVTLSCEQNLNHDAMYWYRQDPGQGLRLIYYSQIVNDFQKGDIAEGYSVSREKKESFPLTVTSAQKNPTAFYLCASATGTYNTGELFFGEGSRLTVL.

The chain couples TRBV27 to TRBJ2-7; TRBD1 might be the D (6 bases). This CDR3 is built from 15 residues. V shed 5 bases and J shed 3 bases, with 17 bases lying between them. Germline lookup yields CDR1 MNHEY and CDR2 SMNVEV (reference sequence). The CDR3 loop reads CASSTGHRGIYEQYF. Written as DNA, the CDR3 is TGTGCCAGCAGTACCGGCCATAGGGGGATCTACGAGCAGTACTTC.

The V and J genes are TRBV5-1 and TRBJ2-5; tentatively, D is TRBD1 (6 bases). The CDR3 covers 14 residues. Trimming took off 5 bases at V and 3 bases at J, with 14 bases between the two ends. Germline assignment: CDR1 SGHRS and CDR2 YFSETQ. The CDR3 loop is CASRSGAVEETQYF. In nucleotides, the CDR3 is TGCGCCAGCAGATCAGGGGCGGTCGAAGAGACCCAGTACTTC.

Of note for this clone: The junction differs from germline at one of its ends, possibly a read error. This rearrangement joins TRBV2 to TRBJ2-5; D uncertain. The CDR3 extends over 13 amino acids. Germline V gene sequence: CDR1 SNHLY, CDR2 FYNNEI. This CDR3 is CASDSGSQGTQYF. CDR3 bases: TGTGCCAGCGACTCCGGGTCCCAAGGGACCCAGTACTTC.

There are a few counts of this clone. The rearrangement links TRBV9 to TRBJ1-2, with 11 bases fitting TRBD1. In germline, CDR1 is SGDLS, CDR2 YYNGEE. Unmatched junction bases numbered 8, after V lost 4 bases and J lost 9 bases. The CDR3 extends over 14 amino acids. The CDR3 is CASSLGQGARSYTF. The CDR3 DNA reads TGTGCCAGCAGCCTCGGACAGGGGGCGCGGAGCTACACCTTC.

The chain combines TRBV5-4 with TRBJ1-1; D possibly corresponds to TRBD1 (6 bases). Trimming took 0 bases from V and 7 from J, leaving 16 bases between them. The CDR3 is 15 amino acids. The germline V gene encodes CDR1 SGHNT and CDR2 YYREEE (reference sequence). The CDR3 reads CASSLAGGAFFEAFF. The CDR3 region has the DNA TGTGCCAGCAGCTTGGCGGGGGGCGCTTTTTTTGAAGCTTTCTTT.

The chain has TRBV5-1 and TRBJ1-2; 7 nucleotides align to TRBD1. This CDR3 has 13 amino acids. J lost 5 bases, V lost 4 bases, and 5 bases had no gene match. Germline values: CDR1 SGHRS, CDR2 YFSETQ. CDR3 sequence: CASSPRDRYGYTF. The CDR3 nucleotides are TGCGCCAGCAGCCCCCGGGACAGATATGGCTACACCTTC.

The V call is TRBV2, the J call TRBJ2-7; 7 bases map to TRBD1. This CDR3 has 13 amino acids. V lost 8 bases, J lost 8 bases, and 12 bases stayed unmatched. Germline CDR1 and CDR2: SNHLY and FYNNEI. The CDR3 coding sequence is TGTGCCAGCGGGGACAGCGCCCTGGGGAAGCAGTACTTC. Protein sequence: CASGDSALGKQYF.

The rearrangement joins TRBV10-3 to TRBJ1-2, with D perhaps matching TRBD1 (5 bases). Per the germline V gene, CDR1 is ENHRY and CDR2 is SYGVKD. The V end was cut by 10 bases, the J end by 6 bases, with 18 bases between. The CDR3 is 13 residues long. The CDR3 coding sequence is TGTGCCAGCGCAGGGTCCGAGGGGAATGGCTACACCTTC. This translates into CASAGSEGNGYTF.

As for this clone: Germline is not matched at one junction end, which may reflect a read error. CDR3: CASSVEGVHGERYF. Here the CDR3 DNA reads TGTGCCAGCAGCGTAGAGGGGGTCCACGGAGAGCGGTACTTC. The J gene is TRBJ2-7, the V gene TRBV9; D is possibly TRBD1 (6 bases). The germline gives CDR1 SGDLS, CDR2 YYNGEE. This CDR3 has 14 amino acids.

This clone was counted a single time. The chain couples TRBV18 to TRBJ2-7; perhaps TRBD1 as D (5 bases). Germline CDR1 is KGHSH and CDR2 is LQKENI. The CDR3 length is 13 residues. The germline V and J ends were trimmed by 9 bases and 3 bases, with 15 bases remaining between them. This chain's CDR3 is CASSNGQFYEQYF. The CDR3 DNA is TGTGCCAGTTCAAACGGACAATTCTACGAGCAGTACTTC.

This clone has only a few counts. CDR3: CAISESRTTLGEQYF. CDR3 bases: TGTGCCATCAGTGAGTCAAGGACAACCCTGGGGGAGCAGTACTTC. The chain couples TRBV10-3 to TRBJ2-7, with D possibly TRBD1 on 5 matching bases. Per germline, CDR1 ENHRY and CDR2 SYGVKD. Deletions cut 0 bases from V and 7 bases from J, with 16 bases between. The CDR3 sequence is 15 residues long.